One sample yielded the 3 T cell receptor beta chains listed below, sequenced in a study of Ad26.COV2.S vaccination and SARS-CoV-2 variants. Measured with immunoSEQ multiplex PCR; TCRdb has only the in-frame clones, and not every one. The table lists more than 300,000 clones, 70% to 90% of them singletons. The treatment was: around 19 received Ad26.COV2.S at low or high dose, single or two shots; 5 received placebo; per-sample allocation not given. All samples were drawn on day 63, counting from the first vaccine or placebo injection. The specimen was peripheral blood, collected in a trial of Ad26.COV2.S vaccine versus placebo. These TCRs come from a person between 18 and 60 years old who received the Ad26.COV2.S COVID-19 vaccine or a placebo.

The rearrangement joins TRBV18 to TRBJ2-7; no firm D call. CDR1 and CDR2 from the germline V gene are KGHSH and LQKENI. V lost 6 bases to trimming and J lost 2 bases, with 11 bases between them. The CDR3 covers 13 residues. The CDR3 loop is CASSPRKAYEQYF. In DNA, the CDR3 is TGTGCCAGCTCCCCAAGGAAGGCCTACGAGCAGTACTTC.

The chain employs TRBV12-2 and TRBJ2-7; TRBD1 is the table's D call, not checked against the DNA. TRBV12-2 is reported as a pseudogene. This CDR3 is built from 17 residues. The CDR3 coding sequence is TGTGCAAGTCGCGTTCGGAACCGGGACAGGGGAGCCTACGAGCAGTACTTC. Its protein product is CASRVRNRDRGAYEQYF.

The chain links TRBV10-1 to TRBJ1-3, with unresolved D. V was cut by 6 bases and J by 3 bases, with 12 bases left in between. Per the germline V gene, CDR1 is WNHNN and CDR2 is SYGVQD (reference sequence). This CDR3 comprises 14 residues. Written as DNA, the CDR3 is TGCGCCAGCAGCCCCACGAGAGTTGGAAACACCATATATTTT. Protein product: CASSPTRVGNTIYF.